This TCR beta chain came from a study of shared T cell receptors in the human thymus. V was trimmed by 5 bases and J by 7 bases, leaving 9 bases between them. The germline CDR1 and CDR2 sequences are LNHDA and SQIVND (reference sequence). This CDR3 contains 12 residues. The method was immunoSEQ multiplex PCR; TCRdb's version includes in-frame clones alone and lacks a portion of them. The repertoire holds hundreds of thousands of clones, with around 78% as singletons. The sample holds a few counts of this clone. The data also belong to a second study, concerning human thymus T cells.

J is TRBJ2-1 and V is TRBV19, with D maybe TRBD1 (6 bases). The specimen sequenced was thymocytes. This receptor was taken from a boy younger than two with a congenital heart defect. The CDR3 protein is CASSLGQNEQFF. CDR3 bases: TGTGCCAGTAGTCTCGGACAGAATGAGCAGTTCTTC.